Ten or more counts support the clone carrying this T cell receptor beta chain. Trimming took 6 bases from V and 5 from J, leaving 10 bases between them. Germline CDR1 reads SGHAT; CDR2 reads FQNNGV. There are 13 residues in the CDR3. Using over 8.5 ml of fresh peripheral blood, PBMCs were prepared. This record belongs to a study of T cells in Graves' hyperthyroidism and ophthalmopathy. Amplified TCR beta CDR3 regions came from RNA transcripts. An initial round of RT-PCR targeting the TCR CDR3 relied on the HTBI primer set. TCRdb reanalysed the multiplex PCR reads using MiXCR and keeps one entry per CDR3 protein. The sample shows 730,000 or so distinct CDR3 sequences, around 19% of them seen only once.

The chain combines TRBV11-2 with TRBJ2-2; D is undetermined. The sequenced sample consisted of blood. The clonotype comes from a woman aged 45-65 years with Graves' hyperthyroidism that later progressed to Graves' ophthalmopathy. CDR3 amino acids: CASSHTSTGELFF. CDR3 coding DNA: TGTGCCAGCAGTCATACATCTACCGGGGAGCTGTTTTTT. Based on the CDR3 plus reference TRBV11-2 and TRBJ2-2, the full variable domain is EAGVAQSPRYKIIEKRQSVAFWCNPISGHATLYWYQQILGQGPKLLIQFQNNGVVDDSQLPKDRFSAERLKGVDSTLKIQPAKLEDSAVYLCASSHTSTGELFFGEGSRLTVL.